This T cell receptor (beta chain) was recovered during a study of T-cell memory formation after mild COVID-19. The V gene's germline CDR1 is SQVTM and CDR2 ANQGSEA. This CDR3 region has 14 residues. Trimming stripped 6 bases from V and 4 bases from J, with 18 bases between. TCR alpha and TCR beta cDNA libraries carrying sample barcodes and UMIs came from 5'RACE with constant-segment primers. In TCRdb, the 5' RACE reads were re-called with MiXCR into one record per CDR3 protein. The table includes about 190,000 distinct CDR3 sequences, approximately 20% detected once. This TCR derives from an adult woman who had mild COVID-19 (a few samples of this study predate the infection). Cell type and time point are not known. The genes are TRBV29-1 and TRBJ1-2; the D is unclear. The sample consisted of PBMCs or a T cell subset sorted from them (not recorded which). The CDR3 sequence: CSVQTRTFGYGYTF. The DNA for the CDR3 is TGCAGCGTCCAAACCAGGACGTTCGGCTATGGCTACACCTTC.